This T cell receptor (beta chain) was sequenced for a study of blood T cell repertoires in COVID-19. Study-level information: Donors in the United States, Italy and Spain gave samples during acute or convalescent COVID-19. T cells, B-cell-depleted T cells, or PBMCs provided the cDNA or gDNA that served as material.

Clones were read by immunoSEQ multiplex PCR, and TCRdb kept only the in-frame ones, dropping some. The table has under 150,000 clones, 80% to 85% seen once; the top ten hold under 4.5%. J was trimmed by 7 bases and V by 6 bases; bases with no gene match: 8. There are 13 residues in the CDR3. The germline V gene has CDR1 SGHDT and CDR2 YYEEEE. The chain has TRBV5-6 and TRBJ1-1, with TRBD1 identical over 8 bases. The source of this sequence is a woman aged 55-70 years with acute or convalescent COVID-19. Sequencing input: peripheral blood. The DNA for the CDR3 is TGTGCCAGCATTGAACAGGGGGAAATTGAAGCTTTCTTT. Protein product: CASIEQGEIEAFF.